Reported below is one T cell receptor (beta chain). This specimen belongs to a study of radiation and T cells in renal cell carcinoma. In the study overall: Nephrectomy followed 15 Gy stereotactic body radiation by 4 weeks.

Time point of the sample: blood 2 weeks post-SBRT. Treatment given: 15 Gy SBRT to primary tumor, nephrectomy 4 weeks later. Germline CDR1 and CDR2: SGDLS and YYNGEE. The CDR3 extends over 15 amino acids. Trimming took 5 bases from V and 0 from J, leaving 14 bases between them. Libraries were prepared by immunoSEQ multiplex PCR; TCRdb keeps only in-frame clonotypes and omits some of them. The repertoire holds 150,000 or so clones, with approximately 90% as singletons. The sequenced sample was blood, obtained from a patient whose treatment included radiotherapy and nephrectomy. The J gene is TRBJ1-1, the V gene TRBV9; tentatively, D is TRBD1 (6 bases). The receptor's source is a woman aged 45-60 years with renal cell carcinoma. The CDR3 DNA reads TGTGCCAGCAGTTCCCGGGGGGGCGTGAACACTGAAGCTTTCTTT. Its translation: CASSSRGGVNTEAFF.